This T cell receptor beta chain was sequenced in a study of breast tumors, draining lymph nodes, adjacent tissues. Samples came from axillary lymph nodes draining the breast cancer. Study-wide findings and caveats: Tumor TCR diversity was below lymph nodes but above nontumor tissue.

This clonotype was picked up many times. Its antigen is currently unknown. TCRdb fed the multiplex PCR reads into MiXCR, producing one record per CDR3 protein. The repertoire holds under 150,000 distinct CDR3 sequences, with about 20% as singletons. The sample was axillary lymph node tissue. The clonotype originates from a female donor with breast cancer. Some clones in this sample may be carry-over from other donors' samples.

The CDR3 coding sequence is TGTGCCTGGAGTATCAATTCACCCCTCCACTTT. Protein: CAWSINSPLHF. The J gene is TRBJ1-6, the V gene TRBV30; unclear D gene. CDR1 is GTSNPN and CDR2 is SVGIG in the germline V gene (reference sequence). The V and J ends lost 2 bases and 7 bases respectively, with 3 bases between them. The length of the CDR3 is 11 residues.